This T cell receptor beta chain was identified during a study of PD-1 blockade in classical Hodgkin lymphoma. On the study more broadly: Intravenous infusions of nivolumab 3 mg/kg reached patients every 2 weeks.

Points on this clone: Its antigen remains unidentified.

Study-wide findings and caveats: Baseline TCR diversity was reportedly lower in newly diagnosed patients than healthy donors. Partial responders and progressors had significantly lower baseline TCR diversity.

The table came from immunoSEQ multiplex PCR; TCRdb's copy has only in-frame clones and leaves some out. This sample has around 65,000 clones, with nearly 90% found just once. Time point specified: cycle 4 day 1 (C4D1), after 6 weeks of nivolumab. Relapse after autologous stem cell transplantation occurred in every patient, and brentuximab vedotin exposure varied. This CDR3 contains 14 residues. With V trimmed by 7 bases and J by 1 base, 7 bases remained unmatched. CDR1 is SGHRS and CDR2 is YFSETQ in the germline V gene. The receptor comes from a human donor with classical Hodgkin lymphoma. The V call is TRBV5-1, the J call TRBJ2-7; 8 nucleotides match TRBD1. The starting material was peripheral blood mononuclear cells (PBMCs), obtained before the fourth cycle of nivolumab. This CDR3 is CASAQGATSYEQYF. In DNA, the CDR3 is TGCGCCAGCGCGCAGGGGGCTACTTCCTACGAGCAGTACTTC.